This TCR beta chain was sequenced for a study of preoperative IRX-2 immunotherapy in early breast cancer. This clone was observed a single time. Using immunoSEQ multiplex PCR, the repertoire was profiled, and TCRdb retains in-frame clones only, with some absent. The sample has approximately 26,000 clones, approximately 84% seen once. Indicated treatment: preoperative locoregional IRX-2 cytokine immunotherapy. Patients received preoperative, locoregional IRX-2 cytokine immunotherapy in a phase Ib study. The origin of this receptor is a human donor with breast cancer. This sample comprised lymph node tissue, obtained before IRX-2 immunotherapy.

CDR3 region: CASSWTGGSGANVLTF. DNA for the CDR3: TGCGCCAGCAGCTGGACAGGGGGAAGTGGGGCCAACGTCCTGACTTTC. The chain recombines TRBV5-1 with TRBJ2-6; 10 bases are a match to TRBD1. Germline V lookup: CDR1 SGHRS, CDR2 YFSETQ. The CDR3 is made up of 16 amino acids. The trim removed 3 bases at V and 3 bases at J, leaving 3 bases unmatched.